This T cell receptor beta chain emerged from a study of T-cell reconstitution after alpha-beta-depleted transplantation in children. Whole-study results and caveats: Some patients owed their high day-60 TCRbeta diversity to surviving recipient T cells and thymic progenitors. At one year after transplant, newly produced T cells mostly accounted for T-cell counts and diversity. Where alpha-beta T cells came from about two months after transplant was reportedly several hundred expanded graft clones.

Library preparation (for TCRbeta) was performed with unique molecular identifiers. TCRdb fed the PCR reads into MiXCR, producing one record per CDR3 protein. The sample gives tens of thousands of distinct CDR3 sequences, about 6% of which show up once; over 20% is in the top ten. This clonotype was detected many times. Its antigen is undetermined. This TCR was recovered from a child under two years old who had a stem cell transplant for acute myeloid leukemia, so the T cells may come from the graft donor. The sample consisted of peripheral blood, taken 60 days after TCRalphabeta/CD19-depleted stem cell transplant.

The CDR3 sequence: CASSYTLAGGSKNIQYF. CDR3 sequence (DNA): TGTGCCAGCAGTTACACTCTAGCGGGGGGCTCGAAAAACATTCAGTACTTC. J is TRBJ2-4 and V is TRBV6-5; 11 bases are a match to TRBD2. This CDR3 has 17 amino acids. Trimming cost V 2 bases and J 4 bases; bases outside gene matches: 7. CDR1 and CDR2 (germline): MNHEY, SVGAGI.